This TCR beta chain was sequenced for a study of cytomegalovirus exposure and HLA in healthy donors. Study observations and caveats: A reported reduction in N-insertions relative to the roughly 710-donor mean was seen in an Asian-associated ancestry cluster in a later analysis.

The length of the CDR3 is 15 residues. V lost 4 bases to trimming and J lost 7 bases; unmatched junction nucleotides: 9. Germline V CDR1 and CDR2: SGHDN, FVKESK. This clone has only a few counts. Its antigen is not known. 60 Vbeta and 13 Jbeta primers were used in PCR. Libraries were prepared by immunoSEQ multiplex PCR; TCRdb keeps only in-frame clonotypes and omits some of them. Of approximately 100,000 clones listed, 70% to 75% are singletons. This rearrangement joins TRBV14 to TRBJ1-2; TRBD1 matches 10 bases. Sequenced sample: PBMCs. This receptor was obtained from a female donor in good health and CMV-seronegative. In DNA form, the CDR3 reads TGTGCCAGCAGCCCTACTCGGACAGGGGGTAGTGGCTACACCTTC. Its translation: CASSPTRTGGSGYTF.